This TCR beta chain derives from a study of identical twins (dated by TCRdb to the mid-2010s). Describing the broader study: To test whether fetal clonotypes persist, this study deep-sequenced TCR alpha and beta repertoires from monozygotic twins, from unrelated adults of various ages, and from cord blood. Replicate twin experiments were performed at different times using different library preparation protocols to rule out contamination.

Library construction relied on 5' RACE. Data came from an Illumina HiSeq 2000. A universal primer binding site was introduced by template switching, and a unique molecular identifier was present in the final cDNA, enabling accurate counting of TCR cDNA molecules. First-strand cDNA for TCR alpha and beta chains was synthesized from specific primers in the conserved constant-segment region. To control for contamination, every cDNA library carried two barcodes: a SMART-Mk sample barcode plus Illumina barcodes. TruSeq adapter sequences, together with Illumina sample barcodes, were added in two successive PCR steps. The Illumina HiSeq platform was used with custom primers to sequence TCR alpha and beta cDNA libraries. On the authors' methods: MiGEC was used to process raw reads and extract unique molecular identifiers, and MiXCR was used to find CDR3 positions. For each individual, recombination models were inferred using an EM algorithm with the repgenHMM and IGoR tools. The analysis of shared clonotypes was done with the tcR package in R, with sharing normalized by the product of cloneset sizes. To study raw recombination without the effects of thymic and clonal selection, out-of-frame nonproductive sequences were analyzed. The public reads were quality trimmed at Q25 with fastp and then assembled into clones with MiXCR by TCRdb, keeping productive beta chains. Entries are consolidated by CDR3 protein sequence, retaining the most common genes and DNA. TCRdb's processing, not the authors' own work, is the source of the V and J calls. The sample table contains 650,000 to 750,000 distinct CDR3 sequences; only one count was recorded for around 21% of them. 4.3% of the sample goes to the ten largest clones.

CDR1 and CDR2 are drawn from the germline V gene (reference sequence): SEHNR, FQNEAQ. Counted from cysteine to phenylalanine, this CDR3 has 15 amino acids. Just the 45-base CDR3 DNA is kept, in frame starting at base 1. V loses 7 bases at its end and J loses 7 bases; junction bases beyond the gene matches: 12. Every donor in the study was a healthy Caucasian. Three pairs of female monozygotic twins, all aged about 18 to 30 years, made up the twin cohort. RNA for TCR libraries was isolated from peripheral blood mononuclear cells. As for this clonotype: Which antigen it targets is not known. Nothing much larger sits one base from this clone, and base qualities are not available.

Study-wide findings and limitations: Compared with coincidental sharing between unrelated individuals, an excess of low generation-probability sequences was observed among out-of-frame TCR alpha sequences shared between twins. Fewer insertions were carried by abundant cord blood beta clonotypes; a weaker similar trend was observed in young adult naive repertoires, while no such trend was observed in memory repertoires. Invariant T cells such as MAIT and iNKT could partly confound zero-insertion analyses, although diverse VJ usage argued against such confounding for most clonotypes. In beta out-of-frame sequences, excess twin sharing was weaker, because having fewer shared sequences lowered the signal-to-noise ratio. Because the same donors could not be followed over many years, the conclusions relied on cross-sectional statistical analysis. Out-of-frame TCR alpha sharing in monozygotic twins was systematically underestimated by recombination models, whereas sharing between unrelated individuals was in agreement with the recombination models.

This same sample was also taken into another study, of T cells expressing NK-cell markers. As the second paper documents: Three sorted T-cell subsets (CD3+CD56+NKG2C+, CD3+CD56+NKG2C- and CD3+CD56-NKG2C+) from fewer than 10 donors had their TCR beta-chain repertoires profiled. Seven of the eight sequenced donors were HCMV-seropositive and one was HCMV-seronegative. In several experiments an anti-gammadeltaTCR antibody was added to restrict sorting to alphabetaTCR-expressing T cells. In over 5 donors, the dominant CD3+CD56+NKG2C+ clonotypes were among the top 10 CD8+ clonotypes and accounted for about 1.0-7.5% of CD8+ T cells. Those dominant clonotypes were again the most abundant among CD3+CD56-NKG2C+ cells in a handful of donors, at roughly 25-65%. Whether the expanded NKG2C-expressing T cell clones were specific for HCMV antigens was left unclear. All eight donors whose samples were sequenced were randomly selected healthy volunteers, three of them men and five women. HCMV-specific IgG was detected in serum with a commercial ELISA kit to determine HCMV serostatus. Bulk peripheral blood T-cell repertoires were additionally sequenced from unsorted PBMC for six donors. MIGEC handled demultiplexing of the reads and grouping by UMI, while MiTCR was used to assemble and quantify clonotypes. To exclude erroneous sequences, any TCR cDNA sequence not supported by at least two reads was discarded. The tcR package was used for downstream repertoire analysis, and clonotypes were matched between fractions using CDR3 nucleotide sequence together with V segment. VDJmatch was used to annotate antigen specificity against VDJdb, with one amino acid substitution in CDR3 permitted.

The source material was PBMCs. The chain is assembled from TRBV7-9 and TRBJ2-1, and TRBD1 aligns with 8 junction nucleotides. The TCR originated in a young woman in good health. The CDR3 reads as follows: CASKFGQGESNEQFF. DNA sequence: TGTGCCAGCAAGTTCGGACAGGGAGAATCTAATGAGCAGTTCTTC.